This T cell receptor (beta chain) derives from a study of blood T cell repertoires in COVID-19 (dated by TCRdb to between 2020 and 2021). A note on the overall study: Samples covering the acute and convalescent phases of COVID-19 were provided by collaborators in the United States, Italy and Spain. A freely available public database, intended as a resource for researchers studying the immune response to SARS-CoV-2, is where the repertoires were released. Deeply sampled blood TCRbeta repertoires from subjects exposed to, actively infected with, or recovered from COVID-19 were included in the dataset. The material from the prospective study consisted of cDNA or gDNA derived from T cells, B-cell-depleted T cells, or PBMCs. Where available, HLA class I and class II types were obtained from metadata supplied by the sample provider rather than from assay-based typing. Samples were obtained from the ongoing ImmuneRACE study (first 160 participants) and from over 1,000 subjects provided by 6 global collaborators. The sample metadata nearly always contained a de-identified subject ID, COVID-19 status, age in years and sex. Findings and caveats that apply to the study as a whole: Clinical and demographic metadata were provided uncurated, with the amount varying by source and participant.

Enrolling through a virtual design, the prospective study's participants ranged in age from about 18 to 89 years and lived across some 23 United States geographic areas. Cohort assignment in the prospective study relied on participant-reported clinical history from a screening survey and a study questionnaire. In the prospective study, whole blood, serum and a nasopharyngeal or oropharyngeal swab were collected from each participant by mobile phlebotomists. Over a roughly 2-month period, participants in the prospective study had the option of providing additional blood draws and questionnaires. Blood samples from the prospective study were shipped frozen or at room temperature prior to DNA extraction. Deletion took 5 bases off V and 5 bases off J, with a span of 15 bases between the germline ends. CDR1 and CDR2 are read off the germline V gene (reference sequence) as MNHEY and SMNVEV. The CDR3 sequence holds 15 residues, the cysteine and phenylalanine included. Solely the CDR3 DNA is kept, with 45 bases framed from the first base.

A remark on this clone: This clone's antigen is unknown. Base qualities are not provided; no much larger clone lies one nucleotide away.

TCRbeta CDR3 regions were amplified from genomic DNA by means of the immunoSEQ Assay, a bias-controlled multiplex PCR. As for the original processing: Nucleated cell counts per sample were estimated from amplification of reference gene primers within the assay. To quantify the absolute abundance of each unique TCRbeta CDR3 rearrangement, sequence reads were collapsed and filtered. Productive Simpson clonality was computed per sample as the square root of Simpson's diversity index over productive rearrangements. This is the immuneACCESS table as TCRdb keeps it, with only in-frame sequences that have V and J called. A part of the clones is gone; compared with another copy, unresolved V genes explain less than half, and the rest is unexplained. V, J and clone size are taken as reported in that table, and D and trimming were inferred from the DNA itself. The sample data list fewer than 350,000 clones, and 90% of these were observed just once. The leading ten clones occupy less than 2% of the sample.

This clonotype originated in a woman under 30 with acute COVID-19. The chain links TRBV27 with TRBJ2-2, and perhaps TRBD1 as D gene, on 7 matching bases. Sample: PBMCs or T cells enriched from blood (not recorded which). The nucleotide sequence reads TGTGCCAGCAGTATGACAGGGAGGTATACCGGGGAGCTGTTTTTT. Its protein reads: CASSMTGRYTGELFF.